The source of this T cell receptor beta chain is a study of patients and donors after allogeneic stem cell transplantation. TCRdb reprocessed the RT-PCR reads with MiXCR, giving one entry per CDR3 protein. The table has about 210,000 distinct CDR3 sequences, over 30% seen once. This clonotype was seen only a few times. The sequence was collected from a human donor who was either an allogeneic HSCT recipient or a stem cell or donor lymphocyte infusion donor (not recorded which). It is not recorded whose cells these are; they may come from a transplant donor. Material: blood, either unsorted or a sorted T cell fraction (not recorded which).

This chain's CDR3 is CASRQTDYMDGYTF. For the CDR3, the DNA is TGTGCCAGCAGGCAGACGGACTATATGGATGGCTACACCTTC. The chain has TRBV12-3 or TRBV12-4 and TRBJ1-2; D ambiguous. The CDR3 covers 14 residues. Trimming pared 6 bases from V and 6 bases from J, leaving 17 bases between.